This T cell receptor (beta chain) was recorded in a study of shared T cell receptors in the human thymus. TCRdb's table, derived via immunoSEQ multiplex PCR, lists solely in-frame clones and lacks some. Seen here are fewer than 700,000 clones, more than 75% observed once, and the top ten hold 0.01%. Germline-derived CDR1 and CDR2 are SGHDN and FVKESK. V lost 4 bases and J lost 4; bases outside the gene matches: 10. This CDR3 spans 16 amino acids. This sample also belongs to another study, concerning human thymus T cells. In that study: Serving as donors were healthy Finnish infants, each of whom was having open corrective surgery for congenital heart defects. Surgeons resected thymus tissue during corrective heart surgery. Thymic and blood repertoires appeared to display a bias in their usage of V and J genes.

This TCR derives from a boy younger than two with a congenital heart defect. The rearrangement uses TRBV14 and TRBJ1-5; 7 bases map to TRBD1. Input material: thymocytes. CDR3 DNA sequence: TGTGCCAGCAGCCCTCACGGAGACAGGGCTAATCAGCCCCAGCATTTT. This translates into CASSPHGDRANQPQHF.